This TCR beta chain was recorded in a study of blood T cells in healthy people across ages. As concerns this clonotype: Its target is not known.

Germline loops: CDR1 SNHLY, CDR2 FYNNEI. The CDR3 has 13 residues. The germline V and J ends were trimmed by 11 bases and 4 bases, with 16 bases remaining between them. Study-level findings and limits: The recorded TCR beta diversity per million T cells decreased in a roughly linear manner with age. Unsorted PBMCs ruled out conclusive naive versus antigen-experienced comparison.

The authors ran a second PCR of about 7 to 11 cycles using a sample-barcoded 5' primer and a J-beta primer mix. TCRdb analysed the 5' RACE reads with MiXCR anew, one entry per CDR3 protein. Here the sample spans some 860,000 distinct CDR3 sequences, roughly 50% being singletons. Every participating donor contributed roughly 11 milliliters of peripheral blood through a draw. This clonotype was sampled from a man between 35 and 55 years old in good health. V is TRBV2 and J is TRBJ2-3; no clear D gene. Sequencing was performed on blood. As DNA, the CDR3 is TGTGCCTTCCAGCCCCCCTCCGCAGATACGCAGTATTTT. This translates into CAFQPPSADTQYF.